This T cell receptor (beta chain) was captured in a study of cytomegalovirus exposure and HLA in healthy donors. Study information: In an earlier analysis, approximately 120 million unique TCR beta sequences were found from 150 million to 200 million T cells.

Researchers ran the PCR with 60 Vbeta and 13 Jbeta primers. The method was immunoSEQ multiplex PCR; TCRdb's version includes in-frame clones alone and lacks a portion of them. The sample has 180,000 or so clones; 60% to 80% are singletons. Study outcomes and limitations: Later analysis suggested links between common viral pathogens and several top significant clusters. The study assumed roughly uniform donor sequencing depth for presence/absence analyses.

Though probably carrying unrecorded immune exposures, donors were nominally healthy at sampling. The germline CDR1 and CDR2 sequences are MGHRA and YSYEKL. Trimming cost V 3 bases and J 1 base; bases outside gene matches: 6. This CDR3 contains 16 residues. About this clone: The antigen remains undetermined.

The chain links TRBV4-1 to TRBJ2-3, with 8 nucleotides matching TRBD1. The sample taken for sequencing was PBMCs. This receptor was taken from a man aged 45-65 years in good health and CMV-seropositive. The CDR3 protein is CASSQSGQARTDTQYF. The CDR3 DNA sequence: TGCGCCAGCAGCCAGTCGGGACAGGCCCGCACAGATACGCAGTATTTT.